The 30 T cell receptor beta chains below come from one sample, sequenced in a study of metastatic and nonmetastatic thyroid tumors. All patients were treatment-naive before thyroid surgery. TCRdb re-clonotyped the PCR reads through MiXCR. The sample includes tens of thousands of clones, under 30% of them seen just once. The specimen sequenced was blood. The receptors here all came from a female donor with papillary thyroid cancer or a benign thyroid nodule (not recorded which). Some clones in this sample may be carry-over from other donors' samples.

J is TRBJ1-2 and V is TRBV14; D remains ambiguous. The CDR3 runs to 15 residues. Per germline, CDR1 SGHDN and CDR2 FVKESK. V gave up 4 bases and J gave up 4 bases, with 16 bases separating them. The CDR3 region is CASSPSVWDAYGYTF. CDR3 nucleotides: TGTGCCAGCAGCCCATCCGTGTGGGATGCCTATGGCTACACCTTC.

The V gene is TRBV24-1, the J gene TRBJ1-2; D uncertain. This CDR3 has 13 residues. Per germline, CDR1 KGHDR and CDR2 SFDVKD. V was cut by 1 base and J by 4 bases, with 6 bases left in between. CDR3 sequence: CATSDLKGYGYTF. In nucleotides, the CDR3 is TGTGCCACCAGTGATTTAAAGGGCTATGGCTACACCTTC.

This clone was picked up a small number of times. The rearrangement links TRBV10-2 to TRBJ1-6; no clear D. Germline CDR1 and CDR2: WSHSY and SAAADI. The CDR3 is 13 amino acids. Trimming cost V 9 bases and J 7 bases, with 13 bases left between them. The CDR3 DNA reads as TGCGCCAGTCAGGTGAATGGGAATTCACCCCTCCACTTT. It is translated as CASQVNGNSPLHF.

CDR3 in amino acids: CATSRDFGTKYF. CDR3 nucleotide sequence: TGTGCCACCAGCAGAGATTTCGGGACGAAGTACTTC. The V call is TRBV15, the J call TRBJ2-7; TRBD1 or TRBD2 may be the D gene (5 bases each). CDR1 is LNHNV, CDR2 YYDKDF, per germline (reference sequence). CDR3 length: 12 amino acids. Trimming removed 0 bases at V and 11 bases at J, with 11 bases between.

This clone was found a few times. The rearrangement joins TRBV4-1 to TRBJ2-1; D may be TRBD1 (6 bases). From germline, CDR1 is MGHRA and CDR2 YSYEKL. V shed 0 bases and J shed 0 bases, with 9 bases lying between them. The CDR3 sequence is 16 residues long. Here the CDR3 DNA reads TGCGCCAGCAGCCAAGATCAGGGGCTCTCCTACAATGAGCAGTTCTTC. This sequence encodes CASSQDQGLSYNEQFF.

This clone was seen only a few times. The chain has TRBV15 and TRBJ1-2; TRBD1 agrees at 7 bases. The V and J ends lost 5 bases and 6 bases, in that order; junction bases with no gene match: 6. The CDR3 spans 13 residues. Germline lookup yields CDR1 LNHNV and CDR2 YYDKDF (reference sequence). The CDR3 DNA follows: TGTGCCACCAGCCTGACAGGGCGCGATGGCTACACCTTC. Amino acid sequence: CATSLTGRDGYTF.

V usage is TRBV30 and J usage is TRBJ2-7; 7 nucleotides line up with TRBD2. V gave up 0 bases and J gave up 4 bases; unmatched junction bases: 6. Germline V gene data show CDR1 as GTSNPN and CDR2 as SVGIG (reference sequence). The CDR3 extends over 14 amino acids. CDR3 amino acids: CAWSVTWREYEQYF. The CDR3 DNA follows: TGTGCCTGGAGTGTGACATGGCGGGAGTACGAGCAGTACTTC.

This clone came up many times. J is TRBJ1-6 and V is TRBV7-9; possible D gene TRBD1, 5 bases. This CDR3 spans 14 amino acids. Germline V CDR1 and CDR2: SEHNR, FQNEAQ (reference sequence). Trimming pared 1 base from V and 9 bases from J, leaving 10 bases between. The CDR3 is CASSLDWDSSPLHF. CDR3 sequence (DNA): TGTGCCAGCAGCTTAGATTGGGACTCTTCACCCCTCCACTTT.

The V gene is TRBV6-1, the J gene TRBJ2-1, with 10 nucleotides matching TRBD1. The V gene end was trimmed by 6 bases and the J gene end by 4 bases; junction bases not matched to a gene: 3. The CDR3 has 14 amino acids. Germline lookup yields CDR1 MNHNS and CDR2 SASEGT. DNA for the CDR3: TGTGCCAGCAGACCGGGACAGGGGTACAATGAGCAGTTCTTC. Its protein product is CASRPGQGYNEQFF.

This chain connects TRBV7-9 to TRBJ1-2, with 9 nucleotides matching TRBD1. CDR3 length: 15 residues. Looked up from germline, CDR1 is SEHNR and CDR2 is FQNEAQ (reference sequence). The trim removed 5 bases at V and 4 bases at J, leaving 8 bases unmatched. The CDR3 loop is CASSAFGQGFYGYTF. Here the CDR3 DNA reads TGTGCCAGCAGCGCCTTCGGACAGGGGTTCTATGGCTACACCTTC. Drawing the rest from reference TRBV7-9 and TRBJ1-2, the complete variable domain is DTGVSQNPRHKITKRGQNVTFRCDPISEHNRLYWYRQTLGQGPEFLTYFQNEAQLEKSRLLSDRFSAERPKGSFSTLEIQRTEQGDSAMYLCASSAFGQGFYGYTFGSGTRLTVV.

This clone was counted between two and nine times. The J gene is TRBJ1-3, the V gene TRBV27; D not certain. The CDR3 contains 11 residues. Trimming shortened V by 6 bases and J by 10 bases, and 10 bases separated the two germline ends. Per the germline V gene, CDR1 is MNHEY and CDR2 is SMNVEV (reference sequence). The CDR3 protein is CASRGPGTIYF. The CDR3 DNA sequence: TGTGCCAGCAGAGGACCAGGAACCATATATTTT.

The chain is built from TRBV7-2 and TRBJ1-1; 7 positions match TRBD1. Germline V gene lookup returns CDR1 SGHTA and CDR2 FQGNSA. This CDR3 has 13 amino acids. V trimming: 2 bases; J trimming: 4 bases; junction bases outside the gene matches: 1. Here the CDR3 reads CASSLNRGTEAFF. CDR3 in DNA: TGTGCCAGCAGCTTAAACAGGGGCACTGAAGCTTTCTTT.

The chain has TRBV7-8 and TRBJ1-2; a possible D gene is TRBD1 (6 bases). V was pared by 6 bases and J by 7 bases, with 21 bases between. The CDR3 loop spans 15 amino acids. Germline V CDR1 and CDR2: SGHVS, FQNEAQ. The DNA of the CDR3 is TGTGCCAGCAGTTCCCGTGGCGGGGGGCAGGTTGGCTACACCTTC. Protein product: CASSSRGGGQVGYTF.

This clone was seen many times. The chain carries TRBV7-2 and TRBJ2-7; 7 bases align to TRBD1. The length of the CDR3 is 16 residues. The germline CDR1 and CDR2 sequences are SGHTA and FQGNSA. The ends lost 1 base at V and 0 bases at J; junction bases unmatched: 6. CDR3 protein: CASSLVGGQYSYEQYF. The CDR3 DNA is TGTGCCAGCAGCTTAGTTGGGGGACAGTACTCCTACGAGCAGTACTTC.

This chain uses TRBV5-1 with TRBJ2-1, with D possibly matching TRBD2 (6 bases). Germline values: CDR1 SGHRS, CDR2 YFSETQ. Trimming left V 0 bases short and J 8 bases short, with 24 bases between. This CDR3 has 18 residues. The CDR3 sequence: CASSLAVIADFNFDEQFF. As DNA, the CDR3 is TGCGCCAGCAGCTTGGCCGTGATAGCGGACTTTAATTTCGATGAGCAGTTCTTC.

This clone was observed at least ten times. V gene TRBV20-1 combines with J gene TRBJ2-2, with 8 bases fitting TRBD1. After removal of 6 bases from V and 6 bases from J, the junction contained 6 bases not matched to a gene. The CDR3 consists of 13 residues. The germline CDR1 and CDR2 sequences are DFQATT and SNEGSKA (reference sequence). The CDR3 region is CSAPGQGPGELFF. CDR3 nucleotides: TGCAGTGCCCCCGGACAGGGTCCCGGGGAGCTGTTTTTT.

This clone was observed a handful of times. This chain uses TRBV19 with TRBJ2-7, with D maybe TRBD1 (5 bases). V lost 3 bases and J lost 0, with 12 bases in between. The CDR3 totals 15 residues. CDR1 is LNHDA and CDR2 is SQIVND in the germline V gene (reference sequence). The CDR3 here is CASSIGQGFSYEQYF. DNA of the CDR3: TGTGCCAGTAGTATTGGGCAGGGCTTCTCCTACGAGCAGTACTTC.

On this clone itself: One junction end does not reproduce the germline sequence, and a read error may be involved. J is TRBJ2-5 and V is TRBV19; TRBD1 aligns across 8 bases. Germline CDR1 LNHDA, CDR2 SQIVND (reference sequence). This CDR3 has 15 residues. The CDR3 sequence is CASSIWDRREETQYF. The CDR3 nucleotides are TGTGCTAGTAGTATCTGGGACAGGAGGGAAGAGACCCAGTACTTC.

This chain links TRBV20-1 with TRBJ1-2, with D possibly matching TRBD1 (6 bases). CDR3 length: 15 amino acids. V lost 0 bases, J lost 5 bases, and 16 bases lay in between. The V gene's germline CDR1 is DFQATT and CDR2 SNEGSKA (reference sequence). The CDR3 protein is CSARDQAGDGYGYTF. The CDR3 nucleotides read TGCAGTGCTAGAGATCAGGCAGGGGACGGTTATGGCTACACCTTC.

This clone was seen only a few times. V usage is TRBV30 and J usage is TRBJ1-3, with 9 bases lining up with TRBD1. In germline, CDR1 is GTSNPN, CDR2 SVGIG (reference sequence). Trimming at V came to 5 bases and at J to 0 bases, leaving 5 bases not matched to a gene. The CDR3 consists of 15 residues. CDR3 coding DNA: TGTGCCTGGGACCGGGACAGGGCCTCTGGAAACACCATATATTTT. Amino acid sequence: CAWDRDRASGNTIYF.

This clone was picked up many times. V and J are TRBV11-2 and TRBJ2-7, with D perhaps assigned TRBD1 or TRBD2 (5 bases each). Germline V lookup: CDR1 SGHAT, CDR2 FQNNGV. CDR3 length: 13 amino acids. The V gene lost 5 bases and the J gene lost 7 bases, with 15 bases spanning the gap. The CDR3 nucleotides read TGTGCCAGCAGCCAAGGCTCGGGGCTTGAGCAGTACTTC. This gives the protein CASSQGSGLEQYF.

With regard to this clone: One base away lies a much larger clone, so this may be a sequencing read error. The genes are TRBV11-2 and TRBJ2-1; the D gene is possibly TRBD2 (5 bases). This CDR3 has 17 residues. Germline values: CDR1 SGHAT, CDR2 FQNNGV. The CDR3 reads CASSLGAAASSYNEQSF. Written as DNA, the CDR3 is TGTGCCAGCAGCTTAGGAGCGGCGGCGAGCTCCTACAATGAGCAGTCCTTC.

The chain couples TRBV6-1 to TRBJ2-3; 9 positions match TRBD1. V was clipped by 6 bases and J by 3 bases; unmatched bases: 4. The CDR3 spans 14 residues. Germline loops: CDR1 MNHNS, CDR2 SASEGT. CDR3 DNA sequence: TGTGCCAGCAGGCCGGGACAGGGTACAGATACGCAGTATTTT. This gives the protein CASRPGQGTDTQYF.

This clone is medium-sized by share. In this CDR3 the conserved last residue, phenylalanine or tryptophan, is missing, so a read error is likely. The V call is TRBV6-1, the J call TRBJ1-6; D remains ambiguous. Trimming removed 6 bases from V and 9 bases from J, with 12 bases in between. CDR3 size: 13 residues. Germline CDR1 reads MNHNS; CDR2 reads SASEGT. This CDR3 reads CASSPGEGSPLHL. The CDR3 DNA reads as TGTGCCAGCAGCCCCGGAGAGGGTTCACCCCTCCACCTT.

V is TRBV5-1 and J is TRBJ2-7; no definite D call. With 4 bases removed from V and 6 bases from J, the gap between germline ends came to 14 bases. The germline V gene has CDR1 SGHRS and CDR2 YFSETQ. The CDR3 runs 13 residues. CDR3 nucleotides: TGCGCCAGCAGCCCGACTGGGCTCGGCGAGCAGTACTTC. Residues: CASSPTGLGEQYF.

V usage is TRBV6-1 and J usage is TRBJ2-1; D tentatively fits TRBD1 or TRBD2 (6 bases each). V lost 6 bases and J lost 2, with 17 bases in between. This CDR3 contains 16 residues. In germline, CDR1 is MNHNS, CDR2 SASEGT. The CDR3: CASSARGGPPYNEQFF. The CDR3 DNA is TGTGCCAGCAGCGCCCGAGGGGGGCCGCCCTACAATGAGCAGTTCTTC.

Of note for this clone: The junction departs from the called germline gene at one end, perhaps through a read error. The CDR3: CASSLSGEETHYF. The DNA of the CDR3 is TGCGCCAGCAGCTTGTCCGGGGAAGAGACCCATTACTTC. The V gene is TRBV5-1, the J gene TRBJ2-5, with D perhaps matching TRBD2 (5 bases). The CDR3 loop spans 13 amino acids. Germline V gene lookup returns CDR1 SGHRS and CDR2 YFSETQ.

The chain joins TRBV19 to TRBJ1-5, with D perhaps matching TRBD1 (5 bases). The CDR3 contains 16 residues. Germline V CDR1 and CDR2: LNHDA, SQIVND (reference sequence). V was trimmed by 5 bases and J by 5 bases, leaving 19 bases between them. This CDR3 is CASSFGTIYSYQPQHF. As DNA, the CDR3 is TGTGCCAGTAGTTTCGGGACCATCTACTCTTATCAGCCCCAGCATTTT.

By sample fraction, this clone is medium-sized. The V and J genes are TRBV6-1 and TRBJ2-7, with a tentative D call TRBD2 (5 bases). The CDR3 is made up of 15 amino acids. Trimming took off 6 bases at V and 0 bases at J, with 15 bases between the two ends. The germline gives CDR1 MNHNS, CDR2 SASEGT. CDR3 sequence reads: CASSASRGASYEQYF. CDR3 nucleotides: TGTGCCAGCAGCGCCAGTCGGGGTGCCTCCTACGAGCAGTACTTC.

This clone was counted only a few times. This rearrangement joins TRBV10-1 to TRBJ2-2; perhaps TRBD1 as D (6 bases). V lost 4 bases and J 3 bases, leaving 12 bases between the germline ends. The CDR3 has 15 residues. Per the germline V gene, CDR1 is WNHNN and CDR2 is SYGVQD (reference sequence). The CDR3 DNA follows: TGCGCCAGCAGTGGAGGACAGTCCCACACCGGGGAGCTGTTTTTT. Its translation is CASSGGQSHTGELFF.